This TCR beta chain was found in a study of Ad26.COV2.S vaccination and SARS-CoV-2 variants. Study summary: Enrollment placed the donor in the COV1001 Ad26.COV2.S trial arm. Into the muscle, Ad26.COV2.S was dosed once or twice, 56 days apart. Regarding the study as a whole: Vaccine recipients and placebo recipients showed similar non-spike TCR breadth.

The sample's treatment: 19 received Ad26.COV2.S at low or high dose, single or two shots; several received placebo; per-sample allocation not given. Day 63 following the first vaccine or placebo injection was when the samples were taken. Built on an Ad26 vector, the vaccine expressed Wuhan-strain SARS-CoV-2 spike. Of note for this clone: What it binds is not known.

The CDR3 length is 12 residues. Germline values: CDR1 LGHNT, CDR2 FRNRAP. V was pared by 0 bases and J by 8 bases, with 7 bases between. The data were produced by immunoSEQ multiplex PCR, yet TCRdb's version contains in-frame clones alone and is incomplete. The table includes around 340,000 clones, roughly 89% detected once. The V gene is TRBV12-5, the J gene TRBJ1-1; D possibly corresponds to TRBD1 (5 bases). The TCR originated in a person between 18 and 59 years old who received the Ad26.COV2.S COVID-19 vaccine or a placebo. Here the sequenced sample was peripheral blood, taken in a trial of Ad26.COV2.S vaccine versus placebo. This chain's CDR3 is CASGLVRDEAFF. The CDR3 DNA follows: TGTGCTAGTGGTTTGGTTCGGGACGAAGCTTTCTTT.